This entry lists 6 T cell receptor beta chains sequenced from one sample in a study of CD8 T cells in Susac syndrome. An input of roughly 0.5 to 1 ug of RNA was subjected to reverse transcription using random hexamers. TCRdb itself ran the immunoSEQ multiplex PCR reads through MiXCR, one entry per CDR3 protein. The top ten hold around 0.085% of the sample, which has about 190,000 distinct CDR3 sequences, 91% seen once. Sequencing was done on a sample of CD4+ T cells from PBMCs. These receptor sequences come from a human donor with Susac syndrome.

The V gene is TRBV30, the J gene TRBJ1-1; D may be TRBD1 (6 bases). Trimming shortened V by 3 bases and J by 1 base, and 9 bases separated the two germline ends. CDR1 is GTSNPN and CDR2 is SVGIG in the germline V gene (reference sequence). The CDR3 loop spans 13 amino acids. CDR3 sequence reads: CAWSRQENTEAFF. The DNA for the CDR3 is TGTGCCTGGAGCAGACAGGAGAACACTGAAGCTTTCTTT.

The V gene is TRBV20-1, the J gene TRBJ2-7; D remains ambiguous. Germline V gene data show CDR1 as DFQATT and CDR2 as SNEGSKA (reference sequence). This CDR3 contains 13 residues. V shed 3 bases and J shed 5 bases, with 14 bases lying between them. The CDR3 here is CSASSGSYNEQYF. The DNA for the CDR3 is TGCAGTGCTAGTTCAGGCTCGTATAACGAGCAGTACTTC.

This rearrangement joins TRBV12-3 or TRBV12-4 to TRBJ2-5; D remains unclear. The length of the CDR3 is 13 residues. Trimming took off 3 bases at V and 1 base at J, with 6 bases between the two ends. The CDR3 nucleotides read TGTGCCAGCAGTTTTAGGGCCCAAGAGACCCAGTACTTC. It translates to CASSFRAQETQYF.

V usage is TRBV11-2 and J usage is TRBJ2-5; 9 nucleotides align to TRBD2. V lost 8 bases, J lost 4 bases, and 14 bases stayed unmatched. This CDR3 comprises 16 residues. Germline V CDR1 and CDR2: SGHAT, FQNNGV. In DNA, the CDR3 is TGTGCCAGCGGACCTGAGAGCGGGAGGCCTCGAGAGACCCAGTACTTC. Translation: CASGPESGRPRETQYF.

The V call is TRBV28, the J call TRBJ1-2; no reliable D call. The CDR3 sequence is 13 residues long. The germline V gene has CDR1 MDHEN and CDR2 SYDVKM. V was shortened by 6 bases and J by 5 bases, with 13 bases between the two germline ends. Written as DNA, the CDR3 is TGTGCCAGCAGGGATGGACTGAAATATGGCTACACCTTC. This encodes CASRDGLKYGYTF.

The rearrangement uses TRBV6-4 and TRBJ1-5; tentative D call: TRBD1 (5 bases). V dropped 6 bases and J dropped 4 bases, with 16 bases sitting between them. The germline gives CDR1 MRHNA, CDR2 SNTAGT. This CDR3 has 15 residues. CDR3 sequence: CASSCPNEGNQPQHF. CDR3 coding DNA: TGTGCCAGCAGCTGCCCCAATGAGGGGAATCAGCCCCAGCATTTT.